Described below is a single T cell receptor beta chain sequence and its context. Its antigen is unknown. V was trimmed by 5 bases and J by 5 bases, leaving 13 bases between them. This CDR3 region has 15 residues. Germline V gene data show CDR1 as SGHTA and CDR2 as FQGNSA. These data come from a study of T cells in Graves' hyperthyroidism and ophthalmopathy. General study points: Ophthalmopathy, which appeared later, was predicted by the model a median approximately 6 months before onset.

Researchers amplified the TCR beta CDR3 regions from RNA transcripts. First-round RT-PCR targeting the TCR CDR3 was performed with the HTBI primer set. TCRdb fed the multiplex PCR reads into MiXCR, producing one record per CDR3 protein. The top ten clones hold 8% to 9% of a sample with hundreds of thousands of distinct CDR3 sequences, over 35% of them seen once. The genes are TRBV7-2 and TRBJ2-6; D gene uncertain. The source of this sequence is a man aged 18 to 29 with Graves' hyperthyroidism. The sequenced sample was blood. The CDR3 DNA sequence: TGTGCCAGCAGCGTTGAAGCGACCAGGGCCAACGTCCTGACTTTC. Protein: CASSVEATRANVLTF.